The 13 T cell receptor beta chains below were found in one sample sequenced in a study of cytomegalovirus exposure and HLA in healthy donors. The PCR employed 60 Vbeta primers together with 13 Jbeta primers. Some clones are missing from TCRdb's copy, which holds only in-frame ones; the method was immunoSEQ multiplex PCR. Of 130,000 to 150,000 clones listed, 70% to 80% were seen once; the top ten hold less than 3%. The sequenced sample consisted of PBMCs. The receptors here all came from a woman aged 18-30 years in good health and CMV-seropositive.

This clone has more than one count but fewer than ten. Other DNA sequences in this sample translate to the same CDR3. V and J are TRBV19 and TRBJ2-5; the match to TRBD2 covers 14 bases. V lost 4 bases, J lost 5 bases, and 3 bases stayed unmatched. The germline CDR1 and CDR2 sequences are LNHDA and SQIVND (reference sequence). The CDR3 has 15 residues. This chain's CDR3 is CASSTGTSGGETQYF. The CDR3 nucleotides read TGTGCCAGTAGTACCGGGACTAGCGGGGGTGAGACCCAGTACTTC.

The chain carries TRBV6-5 and TRBJ1-1, with D tentatively TRBD1 (5 bases). CDR1 is MNHEY, CDR2 SVGAGI, per germline. This CDR3 has 14 amino acids. Trimming took off 4 bases at V and 0 bases at J, with 9 bases between the two ends. This CDR3 reads CASSSVRVNTEAFF. CDR3 sequence (DNA): TGTGCCAGCAGTTCAGTCAGGGTGAACACTGAAGCTTTCTTT.

This sequence joins TRBV10-1 and TRBJ2-7; 7 bases map to TRBD1. In germline, CDR1 is WNHNN, CDR2 SYGVQD (reference sequence). The CDR3 contains 13 residues. Trimming cost V 6 bases and J 7 bases; bases outside gene matches: 9. In DNA form, the CDR3 reads TGCGCCAGCAGAGCCGGGACAGAAGGGGAGCAGTACTTC. It translates to CASRAGTEGEQYF.

The V call is TRBV7-9, the J call TRBJ1-1, with a weak D call TRBD1 (5 bases). Germline V gene data show CDR1 as SEHNR and CDR2 as FQNEAQ (reference sequence). The CDR3 covers 15 residues. The ends were cut back, 5 bases at V and 0 bases at J, with 13 bases in the middle. The CDR3 bases are TGTGCCAGCAGCAACCGGGCAGGGATGAACACTGAAGCTTTCTTT. This gives the protein CASSNRAGMNTEAFF.

The chain combines TRBV30 with TRBJ1-2, with 7 bases that match TRBD1. Germline V lookup: CDR1 GTSNPN, CDR2 SVGIG (reference sequence). V shed 3 bases, J shed 1 base, and the junction held 8 bases outside the gene matches. The CDR3 contains 15 residues. CDR3 region: CAWSGIYRGNYGYTF. CDR3 sequence (DNA): TGTGCCTGGAGCGGGATCTACAGGGGTAACTATGGCTACACCTTC.

The chain employs TRBV19 and TRBJ2-7; TRBD1 is a possible D gene (5 bases). The CDR3 length is 14 residues. CDR1 and CDR2 from the germline V gene are LNHDA and SQIVND (reference sequence). The ends were cut back, 5 bases at V and 3 bases at J, with 14 bases in the middle. Here the CDR3 DNA reads TGTGCCAGTAGTCGTTCAGGGTTCATCTACGAGCAGTACTTC. The encoded protein is CASSRSGFIYEQYF.

The sample holds a few counts of this clone. At the DNA level, this CDR3 is encoded by other sequences in the same sample as well. CDR3 sequence (DNA): TGTGCCAGCAGCGCAACCGGGTCCTACGAGCAGTACTTC. Translation gives CASSATGSYEQYF. V usage is TRBV6-1 and J usage is TRBJ2-7; D gene ambiguous. This CDR3 is 13 amino acids long. The V end lost 6 bases, the J end lost 1 base, and 10 bases lay between the germline ends. Per the germline V gene, CDR1 is MNHNS and CDR2 is SASEGT.

This sequence joins TRBV19 and TRBJ1-1; D ambiguous. The CDR3 contains 13 residues. V lost 4 bases and J lost 5, with 11 bases in between. Germline lookup yields CDR1 LNHDA and CDR2 SQIVND (reference sequence). In DNA, the CDR3 is TGTGCCAGTAGTACAACGGGGAGGACTGAAGCTTTCTTT. It specifies CASSTTGRTEAFF.

The chain uses TRBV5-1 and TRBJ2-6; possible D gene TRBD2, 6 bases. Germline V lookup: CDR1 SGHRS, CDR2 YFSETQ. This CDR3 is built from 17 residues. V was trimmed by 4 bases and J by 2 bases, leaving 16 bases between them. The CDR3 DNA follows: TGCGCCAGCAGCCTGGTGATCGGGGGTGCTGGGGCCAACGTCCTGACTTTC. Translating gives CASSLVIGGAGANVLTF.

V and J are TRBV5-1 and TRBJ1-1; D is unclear. In germline, CDR1 is SGHRS, CDR2 YFSETQ. CDR3 length: 14 residues. The V end lost 0 bases, the J end lost 0 bases, and 6 bases lay between the germline ends. The CDR3: CASSLGQVNTEAFF. The CDR3 DNA follows: TGCGCCAGCAGCTTGGGACAAGTGAACACTGAAGCTTTCTTT.

The chain has TRBV5-1 and TRBJ2-5; 9 bases match TRBD2. This CDR3 is built from 15 residues. Trimming removed 7 bases from V and 0 bases from J; junction bases left unmatched: 7. Germline CDR1 is SGHRS and CDR2 is YFSETQ. CDR3 protein: CASGGGGGYQETQYF. In DNA form, the CDR3 reads TGCGCCAGCGGGGGCGGGGGGGGCTACCAAGAGACCCAGTACTTC.

This clone was counted once. The chain is built from TRBV7-2 and TRBJ2-3, with 12 bases fitting TRBD2. J was trimmed by 1 base and V by 3 bases; bases with no gene match: 8. From germline, CDR1 is SGHTA and CDR2 FQGNSA. The CDR3 has 18 amino acids. CDR3 sequence (DNA): TGTGCCAGCAGCTTTGGTCTAGCGGGGGGGCCTCGCACAGATACGCAGTATTTT. Amino acids: CASSFGLAGGPRTDTQYF.

V and J are TRBV11-2 and TRBJ2-5; TRBD2 aligns across 9 bases. The CDR3 is made up of 16 amino acids. CDR1 and CDR2 (germline): SGHAT, FQNNGV. V lost 5 bases to trimming and J lost 2 bases; unmatched junction nucleotides: 9. The CDR3 coding sequence is TGTGCCAGCAGCCAAAAAGGACTAGCGAGACAAGAGACCCAGTACTTC. Encoded protein: CASSQKGLARQETQYF.